These 30 T cell receptor beta chains came from one sample sequenced in a study of blood T cell repertoires in COVID-19. Method: immunoSEQ multiplex PCR; TCRdb's copy keeps in-frame clones and lacks some. Of about 130,000 clones in the sample, about 80% were seen once. The sequencing input was peripheral blood. The receptors stem from a human donor in a cohort sampled during active COVID-19.

The chain couples TRBV19 to TRBJ2-5; D ambiguous. Deletions cut 1 base from V and 1 base from J, with 13 bases between. The length of the CDR3 is 16 residues. Germline loops: CDR1 LNHDA, CDR2 SQIVND (reference sequence). The CDR3: CASSIGGVEVQETQYF. DNA for the CDR3: TGTGCCAGTAGTATAGGCGGAGTAGAGGTCCAAGAGACCCAGTACTTC.

CDR3: CASSLVGDPAGEKLFF. CDR3 sequence (DNA): TGCGCCAGCAGCTTGGTTGGTGACCCGGCGGGTGAAAAACTGTTTTTT. The chain uses TRBV5-1 and TRBJ1-4; D remains unclear. The germline gives CDR1 SGHRS, CDR2 YFSETQ. CDR3 length: 16 amino acids. V lost 0 bases and J lost 7, with 16 bases in between.

The chain employs TRBV14 and TRBJ2-1; D is ambiguous. CDR1 and CDR2 from the germline V gene are SGHDN and FVKESK. The CDR3 has 13 amino acids. V dropped 2 bases and J dropped 12 bases, with 14 bases sitting between them. CDR3 sequence reads: CASSQSRGTVQFF. The CDR3 coding sequence is TGTGCCAGCAGCCAAAGCCGCGGTACTGTGCAGTTCTTC. Full variable domain (remainder filled in from reference TRBV14 and TRBJ2-1): EAGVTQFPSHSVIEKGQTVTLRCDPISGHDNLYWYRRVMGKEIKFLLHFVKESKQDESGMPNNRFLAERTGGTYSTLKVQPAELEDSGVYFCASSQSRGTVQFFGPGTRLTVL.

The chain links TRBV14 to TRBJ2-1, with 10 bases fitting TRBD1. Per germline, CDR1 SGHDN and CDR2 FVKESK. The length of the CDR3 is 17 residues. Trimming took 2 bases from V and 4 from J; bases not matched to a gene: 8. This chain's CDR3 is CASSQKDRGSLYNEQFF. CDR3 nucleotides: TGTGCCAGCAGCCAAAAGGACAGGGGGAGTTTATACAATGAGCAGTTCTTC.

This chain connects TRBV7-8 to TRBJ2-1; 7 bases map to TRBD1. The V gene end was trimmed by 1 base and the J gene end by 4 bases; junction bases not matched to a gene: 1. This CDR3 comprises 14 residues. Germline V CDR1 and CDR2: SGHVS, FQNEAQ. CDR3 sequence (DNA): TGTGCCAGCAGCTTAGGACAGGGATACAATGAGCAGTTCTTC. Amino acids: CASSLGQGYNEQFF.

The chain recombines TRBV9 with TRBJ2-5, with 13 nucleotides matching TRBD2. The CDR3 sequence is 18 residues long. V lost 2 bases to trimming and J lost 1 base; unmatched junction nucleotides: 8. CDR1 is SGDLS and CDR2 is YYNGEE in the germline V gene. DNA of the CDR3: TGTGCCAGCAGCGTTGGACTAGCGGGAGAGGTACTCCAAGAGACCCAGTACTTC. Translation gives CASSVGLAGEVLQETQYF.

The CDR3 reads CASSQYREKAFF. The CDR3 DNA reads as TGTGCCAGCAGCCAGTACCGGGAAAAAGCTTTCTTT. The chain combines TRBV14 with TRBJ1-1; no clear D gene. The germline V gene has CDR1 SGHDN and CDR2 FVKESK. Trimming pared 3 bases from V and 9 bases from J, leaving 11 bases between. This CDR3 spans 12 amino acids.

This rearrangement joins TRBV3-1 (or the pseudogene TRBV3-2) to TRBJ2-2; 9 nucleotides align to TRBD2. Germline values: CDR1 LGHDT, CDR2 YNNKEL (reference sequence). This CDR3 is built from 18 residues. V trimming: 0 bases; J trimming: 0 bases; junction bases outside the gene matches: 5. CDR3 DNA sequence: TGTGCCAGCAGCCAAGAAGTACTAGCGGGTGCGAACACCGGGGAGCTGTTTTTT. Its protein product is CASSQEVLAGANTGELFF.

V usage is TRBV19 and J usage is TRBJ1-5; 9 bases line up with TRBD1. The CDR3 extends over 15 amino acids. Germline CDR1 is LNHDA and CDR2 is SQIVND (reference sequence). V gave up 5 bases and J gave up 4 bases; unmatched junction bases: 6. The CDR3 here is CASSVQDRGNQPQHF. CDR3 DNA: TGTGCCAGTAGTGTGCAGGACAGGGGTAATCAGCCCCAGCATTTT.

The chain uses TRBV5-5 and TRBJ1-5, with 10 bases identical to TRBD1. Germline trimming cut 0 bases from V and 6 bases from J; bases unmatched to any gene: 3. The germline V gene has CDR1 SGHKS and CDR2 YYEKEE (reference sequence). This CDR3 contains 15 residues. CDR3 region: CASSLEGTGAQPQHF. DNA for the CDR3: TGTGCCAGCAGCTTGGAGGGGACAGGGGCTCAGCCCCAGCATTTT. The complete variable domain, with remaining parts taken from reference TRBV5-5 and TRBJ1-5, reads DAGVTQSPTHLIKTRGQQVTLRCSPISGHKSVSWYQQVLGQGPQFIFQYYEKEERGRGNFPDRFSARQFPNYSSELNVNALLLGDSALYLCASSLEGTGAQPQHFGDGTRLSIL.

The V call is TRBV5-1, the J call TRBJ2-1; weak D call: TRBD1 (6 bases). This CDR3 has 15 residues. Looked up from germline, CDR1 is SGHRS and CDR2 is YFSETQ. Trimming cost V 4 bases and J 5 bases, with 16 bases left between them. Here the CDR3 reads CASSTGRGSDNEQFF. The CDR3, as DNA: TGCGCCAGCAGCACCGGCAGGGGTTCAGACAATGAGCAGTTCTTC. The full variable domain, its missing parts supplied by reference TRBV5-1 and TRBJ2-1, is KAGVTQTPRYLIKTRGQQVTLSCSPISGHRSVSWYQQTPGQGLQFLFEYFSETQRNKGNFPGRFSGRQFSNSRSEMNVSTLELGDSALYLCASSTGRGSDNEQFFGPGTRLTVL.

This clone was detected once. The gene calls are TRBV10-3 and TRBJ2-2, with D uncertain. This CDR3 has 14 residues. With 8 bases removed from V and 0 bases from J, the gap between germline ends came to 10 bases. Germline assignment: CDR1 ENHRY and CDR2 SYGVKD. The CDR3 is CAIPTGSNTGELFF. CDR3 nucleotides: TGTGCCATCCCAACGGGTTCGAACACCGGGGAGCTGTTTTTT.

The chain uses TRBV4-1 and TRBJ2-3, with a possible D match to TRBD2 (6 bases). Between the trimmed V and J ends, which lost 4 bases and 0 bases, there was a span of 14 bases. CDR1 MGHRA and CDR2 YSYEKL come from the germline V gene. This CDR3 spans 16 amino acids. The CDR3 coding sequence is TGCGCCAGCAGCCCCCTGGTGGGACTGAGCACAGATACGCAGTATTTT. Translated, it gives CASSPLVGLSTDTQYF.

J is TRBJ2-3 and V is TRBV5-5; possible D gene TRBD2, 5 bases. CDR3 length equals 15 residues. Germline CDR1 SGHKS, CDR2 YYEKEE (reference sequence). Trimming pared 4 bases from V and 1 base from J, leaving 13 bases between. CDR3 nucleotides: TGTGCCAGCAGCCCCCCCCGGGATGGCACAGATACGCAGTATTTT. As protein: CASSPPRDGTDTQYF.

The V gene is TRBV10-3, the J gene TRBJ2-7; D not certain. V was clipped by 0 bases and J by 5 bases, with 5 bases between them. CDR1 is ENHRY and CDR2 is SYGVKD in the germline V gene. This CDR3 comprises 12 residues. CDR3 nucleotides: TGTGCCATCAGTGAGTCTAGAAACGAGCAGTACTTC. Protein: CAISESRNEQYF.

This sequence joins TRBV2 and TRBJ2-5; 10 nucleotides align to TRBD2. Trimming at V came to 6 bases and at J to 6 bases, leaving 4 bases not matched to a gene. This CDR3 is built from 13 residues. Germline V CDR1 and CDR2: SNHLY, FYNNEI. CDR3 protein: CASSPSGRKTQYF. The CDR3 nucleotides read TGTGCCAGCAGCCCTAGCGGGAGAAAGACCCAGTACTTC.

This rearrangement joins TRBV4-2 to TRBJ2-3, with 7 bases identical to TRBD1. Germline assignment: CDR1 LGHNA and CDR2 YNFKEQ. This CDR3 spans 16 amino acids. V shed 1 base and J 2 bases; nucleotides not matched to a gene: 6. The CDR3 here is CASSQGWDSPTDTQYF. The DNA for the CDR3 is TGTGCCAGCAGCCAAGGATGGGACAGTCCCACAGATACGCAGTATTTT.

The chain combines TRBV7-8 with TRBJ2-7; perhaps TRBD2 as D (6 bases). Germline CDR1 is SGHVS and CDR2 is FQNEAQ. This CDR3 comprises 14 residues. Between the trimmed V and J ends, which lost 5 bases and 3 bases, there was a span of 14 bases. CDR3 coding DNA: TGTGCCAGCAGCCCCGAGGAGGGGTTCTACGAGCAGTACGTC. Amino acids: CASSPEEGFYEQYV.

J is TRBJ2-2 and V is TRBV7-6; D not resolved. The germline V gene has CDR1 SGHVS and CDR2 FNYEAQ. Trimming shortened V by 7 bases and J by 4 bases, and 13 bases separated the two germline ends. The CDR3 spans 14 residues. For the CDR3, the DNA is TGTGCCAGCAACGAAAACCCGGGCACCGGGGAGCTGTTTTTT. Protein sequence: CASNENPGTGELFF. Using reference TRBV7-6 and TRBJ2-2 for the parts outside the CDR3, the full variable domain is GAGVSQSPRYKVTKRGQDVALRCDPISGHVSLYWYRQALGQGPEFLTYFNYEAQQDKSGLPNDRFSAERPEGSISTLTIQRTEQRDSAMYRCASNENPGTGELFFGEGSRLTVL.

V and J are TRBV11-1 and TRBJ1-1; D uncertain. V was clipped by 2 bases and J by 1 base, with 5 bases between them. Germline CDR1 SGHAT, CDR2 FQDESV (reference sequence). CDR3 length equals 13 residues. DNA of the CDR3: TGTGCCAGCAGCTTACAACAGAACACTGAAGCTTTCTTT. Encoded protein: CASSLQQNTEAFF.

About this clone itself: Other nucleotide sequences in the sample specify the same CDR3. This chain connects TRBV7-2 to TRBJ2-6; D ambiguous. This CDR3 region has 12 residues. Per germline, CDR1 SGHTA and CDR2 FQGNSA. Trimming pared 9 bases from V and 2 bases from J, leaving 5 bases between. CDR3 DNA: TGTGCCAGTACTACTGGGGCCAACGTCCTGACTTTC. Protein sequence: CASTTGANVLTF. Variable domain in full (rest from reference TRBV7-2 and TRBJ2-6): GAGVSQSPSNKVTEKGKDVELRCDPISGHTALYWYRQSLGQGLEFLIYFQGNSAPDKSGLPSDRFSAERTGGSVSTLTIQRTQQEDSAVYLCASTTGANVLTFGAGSRLTVL.

V is TRBV5-6 and J is TRBJ1-1; TRBD1 aligns across 11 bases. The CDR3 is 16 residues long. Per germline, CDR1 SGHDT and CDR2 YYEEEE. V lost 4 bases, J lost 6 bases, and 11 bases stayed unmatched. CDR3 coding DNA: TGTGCCAGCAGCACTGGGACAGGGGGATCGTCCGCTGAAGCTTTCTTT. Protein product: CASSTGTGGSSAEAFF.

The CDR3 DNA follows: TGTGCCAGCAGCAGAATCGGGATAAACTATGGCTACACCTTC. Residues: CASSRIGINYGYTF. The chain has TRBV7-2 and TRBJ1-2, with no clear D. There are 14 residues in the CDR3. CDR1 and CDR2 (germline): SGHTA, FQGNSA. Trimming took off 5 bases at V and 2 bases at J, with 12 bases between the two ends.

The chain couples TRBV18 to TRBJ2-7; a possible D gene is TRBD1 (5 bases). Germline V gene lookup returns CDR1 KGHSH and CDR2 LQKENI. The CDR3 loop spans 14 amino acids. Trimming removed 2 bases from V and 5 bases from J, with 13 bases in between. The CDR3 region is CASSPGQGINEQYF. The CDR3 DNA reads TGTGCCAGCTCACCAGGGCAGGGTATTAACGAGCAGTACTTC.

V is TRBV5-6 and J is TRBJ2-1; 12 bases align to TRBD2. The V gene's germline CDR1 is SGHDT and CDR2 YYEEEE. This CDR3 spans 16 amino acids. V was pared by 5 bases and J by 4 bases, with 7 bases of the junction left unmatched. CDR3 residues: CASSSETSGRYNEQFF. The CDR3 DNA reads as TGTGCCAGCAGTTCGGAGACTAGCGGGAGATACAATGAGCAGTTCTTC.

The rearrangement links TRBV15 to TRBJ1-1; 9 positions match TRBD1. The CDR3 contains 17 residues. Germline CDR1 LNHNV, CDR2 YYDKDF (reference sequence). Trimming cost V 3 bases and J 4 bases; bases outside gene matches: 12. This CDR3 is CATSRGYTQGASTEAFF. The CDR3 bases are TGTGCCACCAGCAGGGGATACACACAGGGGGCGTCCACTGAAGCTTTCTTT.

The rearrangement joins TRBV18 to TRBJ2-1; 9 nucleotides align to TRBD1. The CDR3 consists of 12 residues. Trimming cost V 5 bases and J 10 bases; bases outside gene matches: 3. CDR1 and CDR2 (germline): KGHSH, LQKENI. The CDR3 DNA reads as TGTGCCAGCTCAGCCGGGACAGGGGAGCAGTTCTTC. Protein sequence: CASSAGTGEQFF.

The chain combines TRBV3-1 (or the pseudogene TRBV3-2) with TRBJ1-1; D unclear. Germline-derived CDR1 and CDR2 are LGHDT and YNNKEL (reference sequence). This CDR3 has 14 residues. With 4 bases removed from V and 5 bases from J, the gap between germline ends came to 14 bases. The CDR3 loop reads CASSRPTLGTEAFF. For the CDR3, the DNA is TGTGCCAGCAGCCGCCCGACTTTGGGTACTGAAGCTTTCTTT.

This clone was found once. The rearrangement uses TRBV7-2 and TRBJ1-1; D not resolved. This CDR3 is 15 amino acids long. V was shortened by 2 bases and J by 2 bases, with 12 bases between the two germline ends. Germline loops: CDR1 SGHTA, CDR2 FQGNSA. The CDR3, as DNA: TGTGCCAGCAGCTTACGGTCGGGTATCAACACTGAAGCTTTCTTT. This translates into CASSLRSGINTEAFF.

The rearrangement joins TRBV5-6 to TRBJ2-2, with no clear D. Trimming removed 0 bases at V and 6 bases at J, with 12 bases between. The CDR3 covers 15 residues. Germline V CDR1 and CDR2: SGHDT, YYEEEE. CDR3 amino acids: CASSLGLGISGELFF. Written as DNA, the CDR3 is TGTGCCAGCAGCTTGGGGCTAGGTATTTCCGGGGAGCTGTTTTTT.